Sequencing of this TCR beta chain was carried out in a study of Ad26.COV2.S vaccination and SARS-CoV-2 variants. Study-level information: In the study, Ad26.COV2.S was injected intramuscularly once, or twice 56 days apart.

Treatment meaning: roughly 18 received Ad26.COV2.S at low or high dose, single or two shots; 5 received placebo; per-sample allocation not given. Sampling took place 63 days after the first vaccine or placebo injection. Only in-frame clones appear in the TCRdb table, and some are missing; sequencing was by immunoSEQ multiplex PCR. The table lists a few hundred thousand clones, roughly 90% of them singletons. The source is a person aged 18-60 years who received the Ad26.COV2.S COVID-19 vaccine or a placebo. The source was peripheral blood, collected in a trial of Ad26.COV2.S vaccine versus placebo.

The CDR3 coding sequence is TGTGCCAGTAGTAACGTCGGCGGGGGGGACCAAGAGACCCAGTACTTC. Protein sequence: CASSNVGGGDQETQYF. The chain recombines TRBV19 with TRBJ2-5; TRBD2 aligns across 9 bases. V was pared by 4 bases and J by 0 bases, with 6 bases of the junction left unmatched. This CDR3 is built from 16 residues. Germline CDR1 and CDR2: LNHDA and SQIVND (reference sequence).